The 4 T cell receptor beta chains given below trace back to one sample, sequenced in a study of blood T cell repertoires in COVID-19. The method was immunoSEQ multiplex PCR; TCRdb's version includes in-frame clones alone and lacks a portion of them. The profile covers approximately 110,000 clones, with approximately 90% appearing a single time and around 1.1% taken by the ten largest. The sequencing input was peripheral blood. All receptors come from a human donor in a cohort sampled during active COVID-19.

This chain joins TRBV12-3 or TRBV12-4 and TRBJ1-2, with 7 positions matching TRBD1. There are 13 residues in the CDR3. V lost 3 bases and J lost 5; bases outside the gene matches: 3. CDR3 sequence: CASSFQTGYGYTF. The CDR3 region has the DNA TGTGCCAGCAGTTTTCAGACAGGGTATGGCTACACCTTC.

CDR3 region: CASSLTPGQANRMNTEAFF. DNA of the CDR3: TGTGCCAGCAGCCTAACCCCAGGACAGGCCAACCGCATGAACACTGAAGCTTTCTTT. The chain employs TRBV9 and TRBJ1-1; 7 bases are a match to TRBD1. The germline V gene encodes CDR1 SGDLS and CDR2 YYNGEE. The CDR3 has 19 amino acids. Unmatched junction bases numbered 18, after V lost 4 bases and J lost 0 bases.

The CDR3 sequence is CASSLVRQGYEQYF. The CDR3, as DNA: TGTGCCAGCAGCTTGGTGAGACAGGGGTACGAGCAGTACTTC. The gene calls are TRBV5-6 and TRBJ2-7, with 8 bases fitting TRBD1. Germline V gives CDR1 SGHDT, CDR2 YYEEEE. This CDR3 spans 14 amino acids. V dropped 0 bases and J dropped 4; count of bases not matched to a gene: 3.

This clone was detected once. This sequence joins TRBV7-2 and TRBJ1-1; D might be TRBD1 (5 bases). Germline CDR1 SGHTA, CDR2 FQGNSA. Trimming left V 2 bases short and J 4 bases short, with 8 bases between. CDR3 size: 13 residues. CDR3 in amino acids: CASSLLGGTEAFF. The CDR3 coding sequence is TGTGCCAGCAGCTTATTGGGGGGCACTGAAGCTTTCTTT. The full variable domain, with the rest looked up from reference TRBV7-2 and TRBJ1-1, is GAGVSQSPSNKVTEKGKDVELRCDPISGHTALYWYRQSLGQGLEFLIYFQGNSAPDKSGLPSDRFSAERTGGSVSTLTIQRTQQEDSAVYLCASSLLGGTEAFFGQGTRLTVV.